This TCR beta chain was found in a study of shared clonotypes between healthy human individuals. The germline V gene encodes CDR1 LNHDA and CDR2 SQIVND (reference sequence). The CDR3 extends over 17 amino acids. V lost 3 bases and J lost 4, with 19 bases in between. Generated by immunoSEQ multiplex PCR, the TCRdb table keeps only in-frame clones and is missing some. Of a few million clones in the sample, more than 85% were seen once. This TCR was recovered from a man aged 18-30 years in good health. Some clones in this sample may be carry-over from other donors' samples. The rearrangement uses TRBV19 and TRBJ2-1; tentative D call: TRBD2 (6 bases). Sequencing was done on a sample of naive CD4+ T cells from PBMCs. The subset denotes: CD45RA+ positively selected. CDR3 DNA sequence: TGTGCCAGTAGTATGGGACTGCAGAGGAGAACATACAATGAGCAGTTCTTC. Protein: CASSMGLQRRTYNEQFF.